Listed below are T cell receptor beta chains from one sample, sequenced in a study of blood T cell repertoires in COVID-19. Profiled with immunoSEQ multiplex PCR; TCRdb holds only in-frame clones, not every one. The sample consists of about 50,000 clones, approximately 91% of them appearing once. The material sequenced was peripheral blood. Receptors were obtained from a man aged 45 to 65 with active COVID-19. Both conserved end residues are part of each CDR3. D genes are given only for firm matches. The size entry is marked missing in some rows and otherwise reads once, few, many or a size class.

V,J,size,D,CDR3,DNA
TRBV6-5,TRBJ1-2,.,TRBD1,CASRGQDYGYTF,TGTGCCAGCAGAGGACAGGACTATGGCTACACCTTC
TRBV19,TRBJ2-1,.,.,CASSPTGKDEQFF,TGTGCCAGTAGTCCAACAGGGAAGGATGAGCAGTTCTTC
TRBV5-4,TRBJ2-7,once,.,CASSLPGTYEQYF,TGTGCCAGCAGCTTACCGGGGACCTACGAGCAGTACTTC
TRBV29-1,TRBJ2-1,.,.,CSGEWSSYNEQFF,TGCAGCGGGGAGTGGAGCTCCTACAATGAGCAGTTCTTC
TRBV5-5,TRBJ1-4,.,.,CASSLDGSRGEKLFF,TGTGCCAGCAGCTTGGATGGCTCTAGGGGTGAAAAACTGTTTTTT
TRBV2,TRBJ1-3,.,.,CASSAEVLSGNTIYF,TGTGCCAGCAGCGCCGAGGTCCTCTCTGGAAACACCATATATTTT
TRBV7-2,TRBJ2-2,.,TRBD2,CASSLSGGAGELFF,TGTGCCAGCAGCTTGTCGGGAGGAGCCGGGGAGCTGTTTTTT
TRBV19,TRBJ2-1,once,.,CASSHYNEQFF,TGTGCCAGTAGCCACTACAATGAGCAGTTCTTC
TRBV4-1,TRBJ2-5,.,.,CASSQDRAGRLETQYF,TGCGCCAGCAGCCAAGATCGGGCAGGGAGGCTGGAGACCCAGTACTTC
TRBV5-4,TRBJ2-3,.,TRBD2,CASSMKLAGDFSDTQYF,TGTGCCAGCAGCATGAAACTAGCGGGAGATTTTTCAGATACGCAGTATTTT
TRBV5-1,TRBJ2-7,.,TRBD1,CASSSRAGQGAYEQYF,TGCGCCAGCAGCTCGAGGGCGGGACAGGGGGCCTACGAGCAGTACTTC
TRBV18,TRBJ2-5,.,TRBD2,CASSPGMGGDGETQYF,TGTGCCAGCTCACCCGGCATGGGAGGGGACGGCGAGACCCAGTACTTC
TRBV19,TRBJ2-5,.,.,CASAIGETQYF,TGTGCCAGTGCGATCGGAGAGACCCAGTACTTC
TRBV19,TRBJ2-5,.,TRBD2,CATTTSGIIGETQYF,TGTGCCACCACAACTAGCGGGATAATTGGAGAGACCCAGTACTTC
TRBV24-1,TRBJ2-2,once,.,CATREDTGELFF,TGTGCCACCAGGGAGGACACCGGGGAGCTGTTTTTT